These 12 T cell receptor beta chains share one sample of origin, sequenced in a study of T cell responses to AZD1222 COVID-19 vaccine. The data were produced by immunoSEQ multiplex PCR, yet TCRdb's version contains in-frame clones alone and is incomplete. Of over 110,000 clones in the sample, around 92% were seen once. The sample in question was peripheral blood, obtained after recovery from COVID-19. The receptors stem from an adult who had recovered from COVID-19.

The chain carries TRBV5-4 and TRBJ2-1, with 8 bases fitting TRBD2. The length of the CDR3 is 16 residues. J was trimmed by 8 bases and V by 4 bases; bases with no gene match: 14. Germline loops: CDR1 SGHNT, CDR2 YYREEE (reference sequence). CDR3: CASSQARGLGRDEQFF. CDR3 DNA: TGTGCCAGCAGCCAGGCGCGGGGACTAGGCAGGGATGAGCAGTTCTTC.

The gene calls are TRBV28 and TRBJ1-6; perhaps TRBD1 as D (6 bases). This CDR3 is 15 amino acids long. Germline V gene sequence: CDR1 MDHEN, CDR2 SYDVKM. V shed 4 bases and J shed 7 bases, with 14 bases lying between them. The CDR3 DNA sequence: TGTGCCAGCAGTTCATCCAGGGGAGGCAATTCACCCCTCCACTTT. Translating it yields CASSSSRGGNSPLHF.

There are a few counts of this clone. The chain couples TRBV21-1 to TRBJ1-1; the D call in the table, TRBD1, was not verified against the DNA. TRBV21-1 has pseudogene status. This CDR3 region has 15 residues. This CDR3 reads CASPKGGGENTEAFF. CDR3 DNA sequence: TGTGCCAGCCCCAAGGGTGGGGGCGAGAACACTGAAGCTTTCTTT.

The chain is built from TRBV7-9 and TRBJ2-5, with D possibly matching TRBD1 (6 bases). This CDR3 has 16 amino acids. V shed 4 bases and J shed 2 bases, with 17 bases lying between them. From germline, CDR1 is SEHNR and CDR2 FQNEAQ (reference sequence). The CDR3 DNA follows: TGTGCCAGCAGCTCGACTCTCGGGACACATCAAGAGACCCAGTACTTC. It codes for CASSSTLGTHQETQYF.

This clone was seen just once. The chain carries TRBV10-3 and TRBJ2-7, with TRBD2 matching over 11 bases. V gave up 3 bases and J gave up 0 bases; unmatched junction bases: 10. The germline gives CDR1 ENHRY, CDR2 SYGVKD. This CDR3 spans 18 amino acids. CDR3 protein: CAISDPGLAEVSSYEQYF. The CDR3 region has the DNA TGTGCCATCAGTGACCCGGGACTAGCGGAAGTTAGCTCCTACGAGCAGTACTTC.

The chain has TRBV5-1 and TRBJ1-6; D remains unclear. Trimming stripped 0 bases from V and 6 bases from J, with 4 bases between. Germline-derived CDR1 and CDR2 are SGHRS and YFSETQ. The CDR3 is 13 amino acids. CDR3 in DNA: TGCGCCAGCAGCTTGGACCCTAATTCACCCCTCCACTTT. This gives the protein CASSLDPNSPLHF.

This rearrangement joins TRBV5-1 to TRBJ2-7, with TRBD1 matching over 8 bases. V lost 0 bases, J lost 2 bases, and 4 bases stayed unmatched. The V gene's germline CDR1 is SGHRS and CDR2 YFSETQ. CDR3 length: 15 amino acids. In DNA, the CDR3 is TGCGCCAGCAGCTTGGAGGGGACAGGAACCTACGAGCAGTACTTC. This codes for CASSLEGTGTYEQYF.

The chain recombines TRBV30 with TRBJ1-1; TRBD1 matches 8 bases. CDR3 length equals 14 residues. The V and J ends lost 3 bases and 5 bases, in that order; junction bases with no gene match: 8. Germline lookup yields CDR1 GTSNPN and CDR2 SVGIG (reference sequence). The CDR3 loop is CAWSPGQGGTEAFF. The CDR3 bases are TGTGCCTGGAGCCCTGGACAGGGAGGGACTGAAGCTTTCTTT.

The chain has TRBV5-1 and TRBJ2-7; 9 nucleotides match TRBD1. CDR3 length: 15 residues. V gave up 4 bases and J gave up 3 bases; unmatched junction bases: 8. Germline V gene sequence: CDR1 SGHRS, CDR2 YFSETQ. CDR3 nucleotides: TGCGCCAGCAGCCTCGGACAGGGGCCCTTCTACGAGCAGTACTTC. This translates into CASSLGQGPFYEQYF.

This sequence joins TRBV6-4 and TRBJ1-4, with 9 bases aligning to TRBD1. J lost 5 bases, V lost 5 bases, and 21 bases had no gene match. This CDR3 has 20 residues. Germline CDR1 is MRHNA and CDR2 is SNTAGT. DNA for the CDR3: TGTGCCAGCAGTCCCTCACTGACGGGGCGGGACAGGGCGATGAATGAAAAACTGTTTTTT. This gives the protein CASSPSLTGRDRAMNEKLFF.

The CDR3 sequence: CASRVSGSFPNEQFF. The CDR3 DNA is TGTGCCAGCAGGGTTAGCGGGAGCTTTCCCAATGAGCAGTTCTTC. J is TRBJ2-1 and V is TRBV6-5; 9 bases are shared with TRBD2. CDR1 and CDR2 (germline): MNHEY, SVGAGI. There are 15 residues in the CDR3. The J segment lost 6 bases and the V segment lost 6 bases, leaving 9 bases of the junction unmatched.

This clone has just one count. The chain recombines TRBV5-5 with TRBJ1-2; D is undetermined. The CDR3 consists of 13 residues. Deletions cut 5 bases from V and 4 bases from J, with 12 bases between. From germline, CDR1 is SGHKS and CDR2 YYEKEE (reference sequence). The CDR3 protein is CASRETGSYGYTF. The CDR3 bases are TGTGCCAGCAGGGAAACCGGGAGCTATGGCTACACCTTC.